This T cell receptor (beta chain) derives from a study of PD-1 blockade in classical Hodgkin lymphoma. Trimming left V 2 bases short and J 4 bases short, with 8 bases between. CDR1 is MGHRA, CDR2 YSYEKL, per germline. The CDR3 covers 14 residues. Using immunoSEQ multiplex PCR, the repertoire was profiled, and TCRdb retains in-frame clones only, with some absent. The sample yields more than 90,000 clones, more than 80% seen once. Every patient had relapsed following autologous stem cell transplantation, and cohorts differed in brentuximab vedotin exposure. Each best response was a complete response, a partial response or progressive disease. The sample holds a few counts of this clone.

The rearrangement joins TRBV4-1 to TRBJ2-2; TRBD1 might be the D (6 bases). Sequencing was performed on peripheral blood mononuclear cells (PBMCs), taken before the second cycle of nivolumab. The receptor's source is a human donor with classical Hodgkin lymphoma. The chain's CDR3 is CASSQMDSTGELFF. In DNA, the CDR3 is TGCGCCAGCAGCCAAATGGACAGCACCGGGGAGCTGTTTTTT.